This record covers a single T cell receptor beta chain. From the PCR reads, TCRdb called clonotypes with MiXCR, one entry per CDR3 protein. The table records 13,000 or so distinct CDR3 sequences, about 60% of them present only once. This record comes from a study of tumor-infiltrating lymphocytes in oesophageal squamous cell carcinoma. The CDR3 runs to 19 residues. Germline V gene sequence: CDR1 SGHTA, CDR2 FQGTGA. The sample consisted of esophageal tumor tissue. The chain has TRBV7-3 and TRBJ2-5, with 8 bases aligning to TRBD2. The better agreement between TRBJ2-7 and the DNA end casts doubt on the J call. This sequence originates from a female donor with esophageal squamous cell carcinoma. The CDR3: CASSSLPLSSGSSLDEQYF. The CDR3 nucleotides are TGTGCCAGCAGCTCCCTTCCCCTATCTAGCGGGTCTTCACTCGACGAGCAGTACTTC.